Listed below are T cell receptor beta chains from one sample, sequenced in a study of blood T cell repertoires in COVID-19. Generated by immunoSEQ multiplex PCR, the TCRdb table keeps only in-frame clones and is missing some. The sample shows a few hundred thousand clones, about 81% of them seen only once. The sequenced sample consisted of PBMCs or T cells enriched from blood (not recorded which). These receptors came from a man aged 40-49 years who had recovered from COVID-19. The CDR3 runs from the conserved cysteine through the conserved F or W. D genes are given only for firm matches. Some rows mark clone size as missing; the rest say once, few, many or name a class of expanded clone.

size	D	V	J	DNA	CDR3
once	TRBD1	TRBV30	TRBJ2-1	TGTGCCGCACATGTACAGGGGGCGACCAATGAGCAGTTCTTC	CAAHVQGATNEQFF
-	TRBD1	TRBV2	TRBJ2-1	TGTGCCAGCACCGGACAGGGCTCCTACAATGAGCAGTTCTTC	CASTGQGSYNEQFF
-	-	TRBV7-9	TRBJ1-2	TGTGCCAGCAGCTTTACGACATCGGGGAGGGAACGGTATGGCTACACCTTC	CASSFTTSGRERYGYTF
few	-	TRBV5-4	TRBJ2-1	TGTGCCAGCAGCTTGCCTGGGGGGTCCTACAATGAGCAGTTCTTC	CASSLPGGSYNEQFF
-	-	TRBV24-1	TRBJ2-5	TGTGCCACCAGTGACGGAGTGATGAGCGAAGAGACCCAGTACTTC	CATSDGVMSEETQYF
-	-	TRBV6-5	TRBJ1-6	TGTGCCAGCAGCGGTAATTACGTTAATAATTCACCCCTCCACTTT	CASSGNYVNNSPLHF
-	-	TRBV5-1	TRBJ1-4	TGCGCCAGCAGCTATGCCCGAGGGGGTGAAAAACTGTTTTTT	CASSYARGGEKLFF
once	-	TRBV7-8	TRBJ1-1	TGTGCCAGCAGCCCCCGGGCAGGGGATGACACTGAAGCTTTCTTT	CASSPRAGDDTEAFF
-	-	TRBV5-6	TRBJ2-7	TGTGCCAGCAGCAAGAGGGCCAGTTTGCTTTCCGCAGGCTACGAGCAGTACTTC	CASSKRASLLSAGYEQYF
once	-	TRBV6-5	TRBJ1-1	TGTGCCAGCGCTTCGCACTACTCGAACACTGAAGCTTTCTTT	CASASHYSNTEAFF
-	-	TRBV2	TRBJ1-5	TGTGCCAGCAGTGAAGGTGCGGGGGGCACTCAGCCCCAGCATTTT	CASSEGAGGTQPQHF
once	TRBD1	TRBV5-4	TRBJ1-2	TGTGCCAGCAGTTCGTTGGGACAGGGGGCGAGTGGCTACACCTTC	CASSSLGQGASGYTF
-	-	TRBV21-1	TRBJ1-2	TGTGCCAGCAGCAAGAGTCAGGTCCGACAGGAGCAAGGCTACACCTTC	CASSKSQVRQEQGYTF
-	-	TRBV10-3	TRBJ2-1	TGTGCCATCAGTGAGAGACAAGCCTTTAATGAGCAGTTCTTC	CAISERQAFNEQFF
-	-	TRBV11-2	TRBJ2-5	TGTGCCAGCAGCTTAGTGGGGGCTCAACAAGAGACCCAGTACTTC	CASSLVGAQQETQYF
-	TRBD2	TRBV27	TRBJ2-3	TGTGCCAGCAGTGCCGGGGGGGCTCACCAGCTTCGCACAGATACGCAGTATTTT	CASSAGGAHQLRTDTQYF
once	TRBD2	TRBV4-2	TRBJ2-5	TGTGCCAGCAGCCACGGACTAGCGGGGGGGGCTGAGACCCAGTACTTC	CASSHGLAGGAETQYF
once	-	TRBV4-1	TRBJ1-1	TGCGCCAGCAGCCAAGATTTCCAAAGGAGCACTGAAGCTTTCTTT	CASSQDFQRSTEAFF
-	TRBD1	TRBV5-1	TRBJ2-7	TGCGCCAGCAGCTTGTCGGGACAGGGGTTCGACGAGCAGTACTTC	CASSLSGQGFDEQYF
-	TRBD1	TRBV3-1/TRBV3-2	TRBJ1-2	TGTGCCAGCAGCCAAAAAACAGGGGCTAACTATGGCTACACCTTC	CASSQKTGANYGYTF
-	-	TRBV12-3/TRBV12-4	TRBJ2-3	TGTGCCAGCAGTCCACAGGAGCCGTCTACGCAGTATTTT	CASSPQEPSTQYF
once	TRBD2	TRBV4-1	TRBJ2-3	TGCGCCAGCAGCCAAGGCATTTCGGGGGGGAGGGATACGCAGTATTTT	CASSQGISGGRDTQYF
once	TRBD1	TRBV7-2	TRBJ1-1	TGTGCCAGCAGCCCCTACAGGGGCACGACGAACACTGAAGCTTTCTTT	CASSPYRGTTNTEAFF
-	-	TRBV5-1	TRBJ1-6	TGCGCCAGCAGCTTGGTAGCGGGTAATTCACCCCTCCACTTT	CASSLVAGNSPLHF
once	TRBD1	TRBV10-3	TRBJ2-7	TGTGCCATCAGTTTCACCCCGGGACAGGGAAGCGAGCAGTACTTC	CAISFTPGQGSEQYF
-	-	TRBV7-3	TRBJ1-2	TGTGCCAGCAGCTTATCAGGGTGGAGTGACTATGGCTACACCTTC	CASSLSGWSDYGYTF
-	-	TRBV10-2	TRBJ2-7	TGCGCCAGCAGTGTTCAGAACTACGAGCAGTACTTC	CASSVQNYEQYF
-	-	TRBV19	TRBJ1-4	TGTGCCAGTTTCCCCGGGGGAAAGAATGAAAAACTGTTTTTT	CASFPGGKNEKLFF
-	TRBD1	TRBV29-1	TRBJ2-5	TGCAGCGGGGCTGCCGGGACAGGGAAAGAGACCCAGTACTTC	CSGAAGTGKETQYF
-	TRBD2	TRBV10-1	TRBJ2-2	TGCGCCAGCAGTCGACTAGCGGGAGGAACCGGGGAGCTGTTTTTT	CASSRLAGGTGELFF
-	TRBD2	TRBV2	TRBJ2-1	TGTGCCAGCAGTGAGGGTAGCGGGAGAAATTACAATGAGCAGTTCTTC	CASSEGSGRNYNEQFF
-	TRBD1	TRBV18	TRBJ2-1	TGTGCCAGCTCACCAATACAGGGGAACGGGTACAATGAGCAGTTCTTC	CASSPIQGNGYNEQFF
few	-	TRBV5-6	TRBJ1-1	TGTGCCAGCAGCTTGTTTTCCCGGGAGAACACTGAAGCTTTCTTT	CASSLFSRENTEAFF
-	TRBD2	TRBV2	TRBJ2-1	TGTGCCAGTAACTTAGCGGGAGGTGAGCAGTTCTTC	CASNLAGGEQFF
few	-	TRBV7-9	TRBJ1-1	TGTGCCAGCAGCCGGTCTTCGAACACTGAAGCTTTCTTT	CASSRSSNTEAFF
-	-	TRBV7-9	TRBJ1-1	TGTGCTGCTTACGGGAACACTGAAGCTTTCTTT	CAAYGNTEAFF
once	-	TRBV2	TRBJ2-3	TGTGCCAGCAGGAGGGACTTCAAGTATTTT	CASRRDFKYF
-	-	TRBV10-1	TRBJ2-3	TGCGCCAGCAGTGAGTGGACTACCGTAGATACGCAGTATTTT	CASSEWTTVDTQYF
once	TRBD1	TRBV19	TRBJ1-2	TGTGCCAGTAGTATAGGACAGGGTGGATATGGCTACACCTTC	CASSIGQGGYGYTF
once	TRBD1	TRBV30	TRBJ2-2	TGTGCCTGGAGTGTATTTGGACAGGGATTGGCCGGGGAGCTGTTTTTT	CAWSVFGQGLAGELFF
-	TRBD2	TRBV5-1	TRBJ2-7	TGCGCCAGCAGCTTGACAGCGGGGACCTACGAGCAGTACTTC	CASSLTAGTYEQYF
few	-	TRBV21-1	TRBJ1-5	TGTGCCATCTGGGGGCCCTCCCCGCACCAGCCCCAGCATTTT	CAIWGPSPHQPQHF
-	-	TRBV7-6	TRBJ2-3	TGTGCCAGCAGCGCCTCCTTTAGCGGCCCTAGCACAGATACGCAGTATTTT	CASSASFSGPSTDTQYF
-	TRBD1	TRBV5-1	TRBJ2-7	TGCGCCAGCAGCTTCCCTCGACAGGGGGCCTACGAGCAGTACTTC	CASSFPRQGAYEQYF
-	-	TRBV12-5	TRBJ1-6	TGTGCTAGTGCCTTTAGCTACGGTAATTCACCCCTCCACTTT	CASAFSYGNSPLHF
few	TRBD1	TRBV5-1	TRBJ1-1	TGCGCCAGCAGCCTACGACCGGGACAGATGTTGAACACTGAAGCTTTCTTT	CASSLRPGQMLNTEAFF
-	TRBD2	TRBV29-1	TRBJ2-7	TGCAGCGTTGATGTCCGGTCGGCTAGCGGGAGCTACGAGCAGTACTTC	CSVDVRSASGSYEQYF
-	-	TRBV10-3	TRBJ2-5	TGTGCCACCGGACTTGGAGGGGGCCGGGAGACCCAGTACTTC	CATGLGGGRETQYF
-	-	TRBV5-1	TRBJ1-1	TGCGCCAGCACCATTCAGGGGAACACTGAAGCTTTCTTT	CASTIQGNTEAFF
-	-	TRBV27	TRBJ1-2	TGTGCCAGCAGTTTCCGGGTCCGTGGGAACTATGGCTACACCTTC	CASSFRVRGNYGYTF
once	-	TRBV24-1	TRBJ1-1	TGTGCCACCAGTGATTTACCCAGGGCGAGGACTGAAGCTTTCTTT	CATSDLPRARTEAFF
-	-	TRBV19	TRBJ2-2	TGTGCCAGTAGGATACTTGCGAACACCGGGGAGCTGTTTTTT	CASRILANTGELFF
-	TRBD1	TRBV18	TRBJ1-2	TGTGCCAGCTCACCGGCCCGACAGGGGGGTAGCTATGGCTACACCTTC	CASSPARQGGSYGYTF